This T cell receptor beta chain was found in a study of blood T cell repertoires in COVID-19. With V trimmed by 6 bases and J by 0 bases, 11 bases remained unmatched. The CDR3 has 16 amino acids. Germline values: CDR1 SNHLY, CDR2 FYNNEI. The protocol was immunoSEQ multiplex PCR, while the TCRdb copy is restricted to in-frame clones and leaves out a portion. This repertoire shows hundreds of thousands of clones, 88% found once; its top ten account for roughly 2%. The V call is TRBV2, the J call TRBJ2-7, with TRBD1 identical over 7 bases. Sequenced sample: PBMCs or T cells enriched from blood (not recorded which). The sequence was collected from a woman in her sixties in a cohort exposed to, infected with or recovered from COVID-19 (not recorded which). The CDR3 protein is CASSLEDRPPSYEQYF. The CDR3 nucleotides are TGTGCCAGCAGCCTAGAGGACAGGCCCCCCTCCTACGAGCAGTACTTC.